This T cell receptor (beta chain) came from a study of a mutant IDH1 vaccine in newly diagnosed glioma. Study information: Radiotherapy alone preceded vaccination by 4-6 weeks; alternatively, vaccination started with temozolomide cycles. Therapy received beforehand was radiotherapy, temozolomide, or both, with most patients given both.

Regarding time point: week 35, safety follow-up. Every vaccination contained 300 ug of the mutant IDH1 20-mer peptide and was paired with topical imiquimod. Unmatched junction bases numbered 5, after V lost 0 bases and J lost 2 bases. CDR3 length: 17 residues. Germline CDR1 is SGHNT and CDR2 is YYREEE (reference sequence). Notes on this clone: The antigen is undetermined.

Sequenced by immunoSEQ multiplex PCR; TCRdb stores in-frame clones only, minus some. This table holds about 48,000 clones, roughly 84% found once. The source of this sequence is a man aged 40-55 years with glioma. The specimen was PBMCs, collected from a glioma patient whose treatment included an IDH1 peptide vaccine. J is TRBJ2-5 and V is TRBV5-4; 12 bases match TRBD2. CDR3 in DNA: TGTGCCAGCAGCTTGGGGCTAGCGGGGGGGTCTCAAGAGACCCAGTACTTC. Its protein product is CASSLGLAGGSQETQYF.